Below are 29 T cell receptor beta chains sequenced from a single sample in a study of spatial heterogeneity in lung cancer. Time point meaning: sample taken at primary tumor resection. Sequencing covered unsorted whole RNA taken from tumor, nontumor lung or frozen PBMC. TCRdb independently ran MiXCR on the 5' RACE reads; one entry per CDR3 protein. The sample has about 1,800 distinct CDR3 sequences; about a sixth are singletons. The sequencing here drew on PBMCs, taken at surgery. Source of these receptors: a male donor with early-stage non-small cell lung cancer.

This clonotype was observed a few times. The chain combines TRBV20-1 with TRBJ1-5, with D maybe TRBD1 (5 bases). Between the trimmed V and J ends, which lost 6 bases and 1 base, there was a span of 13 bases. Germline CDR1 and CDR2: DFQATT and SNEGSKA (reference sequence). This CDR3 has 14 amino acids. CDR3 region: CSAAGTVSNQPQHF. DNA of the CDR3: TGCAGTGCCGCGGGGACGGTGAGCAATCAGCCCCAGCATTTT.

The table lists this clonotype with a few counts. The J gene is TRBJ1-1, the V gene TRBV12-3 or TRBV12-4; 11 nucleotides match TRBD1. Trimming removed 3 bases from V and 6 bases from J; junction bases left unmatched: 6. CDR3 length equals 15 residues. The CDR3 sequence is CASSFGDRGVAEAFF. The CDR3 DNA follows: TGTGCCAGCAGTTTTGGGGACAGGGGGGTTGCTGAAGCTTTCTTT.

By sample fraction, this clonotype is medium-sized. The chain uses TRBV11-1 and TRBJ2-2, with a weak D call TRBD2 (6 bases). CDR1 and CDR2 from the germline V gene are SGHAT and FQDESV (reference sequence). Trimming cost V 6 bases and J 1 base, with 15 bases left between them. This CDR3 region has 16 residues. This CDR3 reads CASSDLGLQNTGELFF. The CDR3 DNA reads TGTGCCAGCAGTGACCTGGGACTTCAGAACACCGGGGAGCTGTTTTTT.

The chain couples TRBV11-2 to TRBJ2-7, with 8 bases that match TRBD1. V gave up 2 bases and J gave up 4 bases; unmatched junction bases: 10. The CDR3 extends over 16 amino acids. Germline CDR1 reads SGHAT; CDR2 reads FQNNGV. CDR3 in amino acids: CASSLSPLGQVYEQYF. CDR3 DNA: TGTGCCAGCAGCTTAAGTCCCCTGGGACAGGTGTACGAGCAGTACTTC.

The V call is TRBV6-1, the J call TRBJ2-7; D tentatively fits TRBD1 or TRBD2 (6 bases each). CDR3 length equals 14 residues. CDR1 is MNHNS and CDR2 is SASEGT in the germline V gene. The V end lost 8 bases, the J end lost 6 bases, and 20 bases lay between the germline ends. The CDR3, as DNA: TGTGCCAGCCTCGAGGGGGGAGGTCCCCTCGAGCAGTACTTC. Amino acid sequence: CASLEGGGPLEQYF.

By share, this clonotype ranks as medium-sized (0.01 to 0.1%). The rearrangement links TRBV12-3 or TRBV12-4 to TRBJ2-7, with a possible D match to TRBD2 (5 bases). Trimming cost V 1 base and J 7 bases, with 11 bases left between them. The CDR3 length is 13 residues. For the CDR3, the DNA is TGTGCCAGCAGTTTAGTCGGGATCCAGGAGCAGTACTTC. Its translation is CASSLVGIQEQYF.

The chain combines TRBV3-1 with TRBJ1-1; D not resolved. Trimming took 2 bases from V and 1 from J, leaving 5 bases between them. Germline CDR1 is LGHDT and CDR2 is YNNKEL (reference sequence). The length of the CDR3 is 13 residues. CDR3 residues: CASSQSRNTEAFF. CDR3 nucleotides: TGTGCCAGCAGCCAATCAAGGAACACTGAAGCTTTCTTT.

This clonotype was found a few times. The genes are TRBV5-4 and TRBJ2-5; tentatively, D is TRBD2 (6 bases). The V end lost 2 bases, the J end lost 5 bases, and 13 bases lay between the germline ends. The CDR3 is 14 amino acids. From germline, CDR1 is SGHNT and CDR2 YYREEE (reference sequence). This chain's CDR3 is CASSFFGGEETQYF. Here the CDR3 DNA reads TGTGCCAGCAGCTTCTTTGGCGGGGAGGAGACCCAGTACTTC.

This clonotype qualifies as medium-sized. The rearrangement joins TRBV29-1 to TRBJ2-1; D unresolved. This CDR3 has 15 residues. Trimming left V 1 base short and J 2 bases short, with 12 bases between. Germline V gives CDR1 SQVTM, CDR2 ANQGSEA. The CDR3 sequence: CSVEGFTWAYNEQFF. The CDR3 DNA is TGCAGCGTTGAAGGGTTTACGTGGGCCTACAATGAGCAGTTCTTC.

The chain combines TRBV9 with TRBJ1-6; 9 bases match TRBD1. Germline CDR1 reads SGDLS; CDR2 reads YYNGEE. V was pared by 4 bases and J by 13 bases, with 3 bases of the junction left unmatched. The CDR3 extends over 12 amino acids. CDR3 nucleotide sequence: TGTGCCAGCAGCCCCGGGACAGGGCCCCTCCACTTT. This gives the protein CASSPGTGPLHF.

In its sample, this clonotype ranks as medium-sized. DNA for the CDR3: TGCAGCGTTTCAGCAAACTCTGGAAACACCATATATTTT. Translated, it gives CSVSANSGNTIYF. J is TRBJ1-3 and V is TRBV29-1; D is unresolved. The CDR3 sequence is 13 residues long. Germline CDR1 is SQVTM and CDR2 is ANQGSEA. V lost 5 bases and J 0 bases, leaving 8 bases between the germline ends.

This clonotype was recorded at least ten times. The chain joins TRBV11-2 to TRBJ2-3; 7 bases line up with TRBD2. The CDR3 consists of 15 residues. V lost 6 bases and J lost 1; bases outside the gene matches: 7. The germline CDR1 and CDR2 sequences are SGHAT and FQNNGV. The CDR3 DNA sequence: TGTGCCAGCAGATCGGCTGCGGGGGGCACAGATACGCAGTATTTT. Translating it yields CASRSAAGGTDTQYF.

By proportion, this clonotype is large. The chain combines TRBV25-1 with TRBJ1-4; D is unclear. Per the germline V gene, CDR1 is MGHDK and CDR2 is SYGVNS. This CDR3 has 14 residues. Between the trimmed V and J ends, which lost 0 bases and 7 bases, there was a span of 9 bases. The CDR3: CASSEYANGEKLFF. The CDR3 coding sequence is TGTGCCAGCAGTGAATACGCGAATGGTGAAAAACTGTTTTTT.

This clonotype is categorized as medium-sized. The chain employs TRBV29-1 and TRBJ2-6; D might be TRBD1 or TRBD2, each matching 5 bases. V gave up 6 bases and J gave up 1 base, with 10 bases separating them. The CDR3 covers 14 residues. In germline, CDR1 is SQVTM, CDR2 ANQGSEA. CDR3: CSVRGESGANVLTF. The CDR3 region has the DNA TGCAGCGTCCGAGGGGAATCTGGGGCCAACGTCCTGACTTTC. The full variable domain, with the rest looked up from reference TRBV29-1 and TRBJ2-6, is SAVISQKPSRDICQRGTSLTIQCQVDSQVTMMFWYRQQPGQSLTLIATANQGSEATYESGFVIDKFPISRPNLTFSTLTVSNMSPEDSSIYLCSVRGESGANVLTFGAGSRLTVL.

The rearrangement links TRBV27 to TRBJ1-5, with TRBD1 as a possible D gene (5 bases). V was trimmed by 8 bases and J by 7 bases, leaving 9 bases between them. Per the germline V gene, CDR1 is MNHEY and CDR2 is SMNVEV (reference sequence). The CDR3 extends over 11 amino acids. The CDR3 DNA reads as TGTGCCAGCGGACAATTACAGCCCCAGCATTTT. This encodes CASGQLQPQHF.

This clonotype counts as medium-sized. The rearrangement uses TRBV18 and TRBJ2-7; D uncertain. V shed 0 bases and J shed 6 bases, with 9 bases lying between them. The CDR3 is made up of 13 amino acids. CDR1 is KGHSH, CDR2 LQKENI, per germline. CDR3 loop: CASSPPTLGEQYF. In DNA form, the CDR3 reads TGTGCCAGCTCACCACCCACCCTGGGCGAGCAGTACTTC.

The V gene is TRBV4-2, the J gene TRBJ1-4; possible D gene TRBD1, 5 bases. Trimming pared 1 base from V and 8 bases from J, leaving 8 bases between. The CDR3 consists of 13 residues. The germline V gene has CDR1 LGHNA and CDR2 YNFKEQ. DNA of the CDR3: TGTGCCAGCAGCCAAGGGGGGGAGGAAAAACTGTTTTTT. Translated, it gives CASSQGGEEKLFF.

The gene calls are TRBV29-1 and TRBJ1-1, with D perhaps matching TRBD1 (6 bases). Trimming took off 3 bases at V and 3 bases at J, with 14 bases between the two ends. The CDR3 extends over 14 amino acids. The germline V gene has CDR1 SQVTM and CDR2 ANQGSEA. CDR3 protein: CSVDMEGGDTEAFF. DNA of the CDR3: TGCAGCGTTGATATGGAGGGGGGAGACACTGAAGCTTTCTTT.

The table lists this clonotype with a few counts. The V call is TRBV6-5, the J call TRBJ2-1; the D gene is possibly TRBD1 (6 bases). Deletions cut 2 bases from V and 6 bases from J, with 14 bases between. Germline V lookup: CDR1 MNHEY, CDR2 SVGAGI. The CDR3 is 15 amino acids. Here the CDR3 reads CASSYVTGSINEQFF. DNA of the CDR3: TGTGCCAGCAGTTACGTCACAGGGAGCATCAATGAGCAGTTCTTC.

The rearrangement links TRBV6-2 or TRBV6-3 to TRBJ1-1; D is unclear. The CDR3 has 13 amino acids. In germline, CDR1 is MNHEY, CDR2 SVGEGT. Trimming shortened V by 6 bases and J by 10 bases, and 18 bases separated the two germline ends. CDR3 DNA: TGTGCCAGCAGCGATAAGGGTAGTACTCCAGCTTTCTTT. Its translation: CASSDKGSTPAFF.

Ten or more counts support this clonotype. The chain uses TRBV28 and TRBJ2-5; maybe TRBD2 (5 bases). The length of the CDR3 is 17 residues. Trimming left V 7 bases short and J 4 bases short, with 25 bases between. Looked up from germline, CDR1 is MDHEN and CDR2 is SYDVKM. CDR3 region: CASNTPVQREGGETQYF. The CDR3 DNA follows: TGTGCCAGCAACACACCTGTCCAGCGTGAGGGCGGAGAGACCCAGTACTTC.

This clonotype rates as medium-sized. V usage is TRBV7-3 and J usage is TRBJ2-2, with TRBD2 matching over 8 bases. This CDR3 contains 15 residues. Germline V gene data show CDR1 as SGHTA and CDR2 as FQGTGA. The V segment lost 5 bases and the J segment 5 bases; nucleotides outside the gene matches: 7. The CDR3 is CASSPELAATGELFF. The CDR3, as DNA: TGTGCCAGCAGCCCAGAACTAGCGGCTACCGGGGAGCTGTTTTTT. The full variable domain, its missing parts supplied by reference TRBV7-3 and TRBJ2-2, is GAGVSQTPSNKVTEKGKYVELRCDPISGHTALYWYRQSLGQGPEFLIYFQGTGAADDSGLPNDRFFAVRPEGSVSTLKIQRTERGDSAVYLCASSPELAATGELFFGEGSRLTVL.

The chain recombines TRBV7-9 with TRBJ2-5, with 7 bases fitting TRBD1. V lost 10 bases to trimming and J lost 4 bases; unmatched junction nucleotides: 12. CDR3 length: 14 amino acids. Germline CDR1 reads SEHNR; CDR2 reads FQNEAQ (reference sequence). The CDR3 region has the DNA TGTGCCACCAAGCCTGGGACAGATTTAGAGACCCAGTACTTC. It yields the protein CATKPGTDLETQYF. The full variable domain, completed using reference TRBV7-9 and TRBJ2-5, is DTGVSQNPRHKITKRGQNVTFRCDPISEHNRLYWYRQTLGQGPEFLTYFQNEAQLEKSRLLSDRFSAERPKGSFSTLEIQRTEQGDSAMYLCATKPGTDLETQYFGPGTRLLVL.

This clonotype has only a few counts. This chain uses TRBV7-3 with TRBJ2-5; tentatively, D is TRBD1 (5 bases). The V end was cut by 8 bases, the J end by 1 base, with 11 bases between. This CDR3 region has 13 residues. The germline V gene has CDR1 SGHTA and CDR2 FQGTGA. CDR3 protein: CASGKGAQETQYF. DNA of the CDR3: TGTGCCAGCGGCAAAGGGGCCCAAGAGACCCAGTACTTC.

By share, this clonotype ranks as medium-sized (0.01 to 0.1%). V is TRBV5-6 and J is TRBJ2-7; TRBD2 matches 7 bases. The length of the CDR3 is 14 residues. V dropped 4 bases and J dropped 1; count of bases not matched to a gene: 5. Germline CDR1 is SGHDT and CDR2 is YYEEEE. CDR3 in amino acids: CASSLPGGSYEQYF. The CDR3 DNA reads as TGTGCCAGCAGCCTCCCCGGGGGGTCCTACGAGCAGTACTTC.

This clonotype is medium-sized. The chain has TRBV18 and TRBJ2-5; the D gene is possibly TRBD2 (5 bases). The CDR3 has 13 residues. Germline values: CDR1 KGHSH, CDR2 LQKENI. Trimming shortened V by 2 bases and J by 5 bases, and 9 bases separated the two germline ends. CDR3 amino acids: CASSPGLLETQYF. CDR3 DNA: TGTGCCAGCTCACCAGGACTCTTGGAGACCCAGTACTTC.

This clonotype is medium-sized (0.01 to 0.1%) by share. The rearrangement uses TRBV7-9 and TRBJ1-1, with D unclear. This CDR3 region has 12 residues. The germline V gene encodes CDR1 SEHNR and CDR2 FQNEAQ (reference sequence). Trimming left V 2 bases short and J 5 bases short, with 6 bases between. In DNA, the CDR3 is TGTGCCAGCAGCTTATGGACGACTGAAGCTTTCTTT. Translated, it gives CASSLWTTEAFF.

The rearrangement links TRBV6-2 or TRBV6-3 to TRBJ1-2; 7 nucleotides agree with TRBD1. This CDR3 is built from 15 residues. Trimming removed 6 bases from V and 8 bases from J; junction bases left unmatched: 15. Germline values: CDR1 MNHEY, CDR2 SVGEGT. CDR3 coding DNA: TGTGCCAGCAGCCGCGCCGGGACAGACAAGGAGGGCTACACCTTC. As protein: CASSRAGTDKEGYTF.

In its sample, this clonotype ranks as medium-sized. The rearrangement joins TRBV7-3 to TRBJ2-1; 10 bases are a match to TRBD1. V gave up 2 bases and J gave up 4 bases; unmatched junction bases: 2. The germline CDR1 and CDR2 sequences are SGHTA and FQGTGA. The CDR3 loop spans 15 amino acids. CDR3 in DNA: TGTGCCAGCAGCTTAGAGGGACAGGGGTACAATGAGCAGTTCTTC. Translation gives CASSLEGQGYNEQFF. Using reference TRBV7-3 and TRBJ2-1 for the parts outside the CDR3, the full variable domain is GAGVSQTPSNKVTEKGKYVELRCDPISGHTALYWYRQSLGQGPEFLIYFQGTGAADDSGLPNDRFFAVRPEGSVSTLKIQRTERGDSAVYLCASSLEGQGYNEQFFGPGTRLTVL.